This passage covers 5 T cell receptor beta chains from one sample sequenced in a study of blood T cell repertoires in COVID-19. Sequenced by immunoSEQ multiplex PCR; TCRdb stores in-frame clones only, minus some. The sample carries some 360,000 clones, roughly 89% recorded once. Source material: peripheral blood. These receptors came from an older woman with COVID-19, enrolled during active disease.

J is TRBJ1-5 and V is TRBV28; D call uncertain. Trimming shortened V by 3 bases and J by 4 bases, and 10 bases separated the two germline ends. The CDR3 has 14 amino acids. The germline gives CDR1 MDHEN, CDR2 SYDVKM. The CDR3, as DNA: TGTGCCAGCAGTTTCAACGCGTTAAATCAGCCCCAGCATTTT. This codes for CASSFNALNQPQHF.

This clone was seen once. The chain links TRBV18 to TRBJ2-5; D is possibly TRBD2 (7 bases). CDR3 length: 16 residues. Germline V CDR1 and CDR2: KGHSH, LQKENI. V was pared by 3 bases and J by 5 bases, with 19 bases between. CDR3 coding DNA: TGTGCCAGCTCACCTGTCCCGGGGGGCGATTTGGAGACCCAGTACTTC. Protein: CASSPVPGGDLETQYF.

CDR3 protein: CASSLREVSSPLHF. DNA of the CDR3: TGCGCCAGCAGCTTGAGGGAGGTGTCTTCACCCCTCCACTTT. The chain joins TRBV5-1 to TRBJ1-6; D is ambiguous. V dropped 1 base and J dropped 9 bases, with 11 bases sitting between them. Per germline, CDR1 SGHRS and CDR2 YFSETQ. CDR3 length: 14 amino acids.

The CDR3 region is CASSVVLAGYNEQFF. DNA for the CDR3: TGTGCCAGCAGCGTAGTACTAGCGGGGTACAATGAGCAGTTCTTC. J is TRBJ2-1 and V is TRBV9; 10 bases are a match to TRBD2. This CDR3 spans 15 amino acids. The ends lost 0 bases at V and 4 bases at J; junction bases unmatched: 1. Germline CDR1 SGDLS, CDR2 YYNGEE.

This chain joins TRBV7-8 and TRBJ1-5; D gene uncertain. Germline loops: CDR1 SGHVS, CDR2 FQNEAQ. V lost 1 base and J 2 bases, leaving 12 bases between the germline ends. This CDR3 contains 16 residues. The CDR3 sequence is CASSLVLGSRNQPQHF. The CDR3 coding sequence is TGTGCCAGCAGCTTAGTTTTGGGGAGTCGCAATCAGCCCCAGCATTTT.